Presented here are 20 T cell receptor beta chains from one specimen sequenced in a study of preoperative IRX-2 immunotherapy in early breast cancer. Treatment described: preoperative locoregional IRX-2 cytokine immunotherapy. Generated by immunoSEQ multiplex PCR, the TCRdb table keeps only in-frame clones and is missing some. There are about 3,300 clones in the sample; approximately 70% occur only once, and approximately 8.7% lies in the top ten. Sequencing used tumor tissue, obtained before IRX-2 immunotherapy. The receptors derive from a human donor with breast cancer.

The rearrangement uses TRBV10-3 and TRBJ2-2, with 10 bases aligning to TRBD2. Trimming removed 1 base from V and 3 bases from J; junction bases left unmatched: 5. There are 17 residues in the CDR3. Germline V gives CDR1 ENHRY, CDR2 SYGVKD. This CDR3 is CAISEFLAGGYTGELFF. CDR3 DNA sequence: TGTGCCATCAGTGAGTTCTTAGCGGGGGGCTACACCGGGGAGCTGTTTTTT.

The chain uses TRBV11-3 and TRBJ1-1; a possible D gene is TRBD1 (6 bases). In germline, CDR1 is SGHNT, CDR2 YENEEA. V was trimmed by 5 bases and J by 1 base, leaving 11 bases between them. The CDR3 consists of 14 residues. CDR3 sequence: CASSPQGWNTEAFF. The CDR3 region has the DNA TGTGCCAGCAGCCCACAGGGTTGGAACACTGAAGCTTTCTTT.

This clone came up a few times. J is TRBJ2-5 and V is TRBV18, with 8 bases matching TRBD1. Germline V CDR1 and CDR2: KGHSH, LQKENI. CDR3 length: 15 residues. V trimming: 1 base; J trimming: 5 bases; junction bases outside the gene matches: 6. CDR3 amino acids: CASSPLTGEFETQYF. CDR3 DNA: TGTGCCAGCTCACCACTGACAGGGGAGTTTGAGACCCAGTACTTC.

The chain carries TRBV30 and TRBJ1-1, with TRBD1 matching 7 bases. Per germline, CDR1 GTSNPN and CDR2 SVGIG (reference sequence). J was trimmed by 5 bases and V by 4 bases; bases with no gene match: 7. The CDR3 has 13 amino acids. CDR3 region: CAWNPLDRTEAFF. The CDR3 coding sequence is TGTGCCTGGAACCCTCTGGACAGGACTGAAGCTTTCTTT.

The chain is built from TRBV6-7 and TRBJ2-5; D gene unclear. TRBV6-7 falls under the ORF class, with uncertain function. V was clipped by 6 bases and J by 7 bases, with 9 bases between them. The CDR3 consists of 11 residues. CDR3 coding DNA: TGTGCCAGCAGCCCAGCCGGGACCCAGTACTTC. Its protein product is CASSPAGTQYF.

J is TRBJ2-3 and V is TRBV6-8, with 9 bases that match TRBD2. The CDR3 is 15 residues long. Germline V lookup: CDR1 MNHGY, CDR2 SAAAGT. The V gene end was trimmed by 2 bases and the J gene end by 4 bases; junction bases not matched to a gene: 4. CDR3 region: CASSYRRGGSDTQYF. In DNA, the CDR3 is TGTGCCAGCAGTTACCGGCGGGGGGGCTCAGATACGCAGTATTTT.

About this clone: The junction does not match germline at one end; this may be a read error. This chain uses TRBV11-3 with TRBJ2-3; a possible D gene is TRBD2 (6 bases). The V gene's germline CDR1 is SGHNT and CDR2 YENEEA. The CDR3 is 17 residues long. In DNA, the CDR3 is TGTGCCAGCAGCCTAGAGGGTGGGAGGAGGGCCACAGATACGCAGTATTTT. It encodes CASSLEGGRRATDTQYF.

In its sample, this clone was seen a few times. The CDR3 reads CASSLSGGTYEQYF. CDR3 coding DNA: TGTGCCAGCAGTTTAAGCGGGGGAACCTACGAGCAGTACTTC. This sequence joins TRBV6-8 and TRBJ2-7, with 8 bases fitting TRBD2. This CDR3 spans 14 amino acids. V lost 4 bases and J lost 2; bases outside the gene matches: 4. Germline CDR1 MNHGY, CDR2 SAAAGT.

The CDR3 here is CASSPLGRDYDYGYTF. The DNA for the CDR3 is TGTGCCAGCTCACCGTTGGGGAGGGATTATGATTATGGCTACACCTTC. V is TRBV18 and J is TRBJ1-2; D remains ambiguous. Germline values: CDR1 KGHSH, CDR2 LQKENI. The CDR3 is made up of 16 amino acids. V lost 3 bases to trimming and J lost 5 bases, with 19 bases between them. Together with reference TRBV18 and TRBJ1-2, the CDR3 gives the full variable domain: NAGVMQNPRHLVRRRGQEARLRCSPMKGHSHVYWYRQLPEEGLKFMVYLQKENIIDESGMPKERFSAEFPKEGPSILRIQQVVRGDSAAYFCASSPLGRDYDYGYTFGSGTRLTVV.

V gene TRBV6-8 combines with J gene TRBJ1-5; TRBD1 might be the D (5 bases). Germline V gene lookup returns CDR1 MNHGY and CDR2 SAAAGT. The CDR3 is 13 residues long. CDR3 nucleotide sequence: TGTGGGACAAACGGGGGGTTCAATCAGCCCCAGCATTTT. Amino acids: CGTNGGFNQPQHF.

The chain employs TRBV12-5 and TRBJ1-5, with TRBD1 as a possible D gene (5 bases). The germline gives CDR1 LGHNT, CDR2 FRNRAP. The CDR3 covers 12 residues. Here the CDR3 reads CASTLGDQPQHF. The CDR3 DNA reads as TGTGCCAGCACCTTAGGGGATCAGCCCCAGCATTTT.

The rearrangement links TRBV6-8 to TRBJ2-7; D is possibly TRBD1 (6 bases). Germline CDR1 reads MNHGY; CDR2 reads SAAAGT. Trimming cost V 6 bases and J 3 bases, with 12 bases left between them. This CDR3 spans 13 amino acids. DNA of the CDR3: TGTGCCAGCAGGGCAGACAGGTTCTACGAGCAGTACTTC. The encoded protein is CASRADRFYEQYF.

The CDR3 DNA reads TGCGCCAGCAGCTTGGCCCGAGTTCGGGGGAAGCAGTTCTTC. It specifies CASSLARVRGKQFF. The chain employs TRBV23-1 and TRBJ2-1; possibly TRBD2 for D (6 bases). TRBV23-1 is assigned to the ORF class and has an uncertain function. CDR3 length: 14 amino acids. Trimming cost V 6 bases and J 11 bases, with 20 bases left between them.

The rearrangement uses TRBV11-3 and TRBJ2-1; 11 nucleotides align to TRBD1. Trimming removed 8 bases from V and 2 bases from J; junction bases left unmatched: 17. The germline gives CDR1 SGHNT, CDR2 YENEEA. This CDR3 comprises 19 residues. CDR3 DNA: TGTGCCAGCGACTACTCTGGGACAGGGGGAGGGCCGGCCTACAATGAGCAGTTCTTC. The encoded protein is CASDYSGTGGGPAYNEQFF.

V usage is TRBV28 and J usage is TRBJ1-1; a possible D gene is TRBD1 (6 bases). Trimming removed 3 bases from V and 3 bases from J, with 11 bases in between. Germline V lookup: CDR1 MDHEN, CDR2 SYDVKM. This CDR3 is 14 amino acids long. This CDR3 is CASSFMGGYTEAFF. The CDR3 DNA is TGTGCCAGCAGTTTCATGGGGGGCTACACTGAAGCTTTCTTT.

This clone qualifies as medium-sized. J is TRBJ1-5 and V is TRBV18; D unclear. Germline V lookup: CDR1 KGHSH, CDR2 LQKENI. Trimming left V 1 base short and J 1 base short, with 5 bases between. This CDR3 spans 14 amino acids. In DNA form, the CDR3 reads TGTGCCAGCTCACCACTAGGGAGCAATCAGCCCCAGCATTTT. This encodes CASSPLGSNQPQHF.

V is TRBV6-8 and J is TRBJ1-2; D uncertain. CDR3 length equals 13 residues. Germline CDR1 MNHGY, CDR2 SAAAGT. The V end lost 5 bases, the J end lost 7 bases, and 14 bases lay between the germline ends. CDR3 bases: TGTGCCAGCAGTGGGGTTTTAACTAGTGGCTACACCTTC. Amino acid sequence: CASSGVLTSGYTF.

This clone was recorded a few times. This sequence joins TRBV6-8 and TRBJ1-1; D is undetermined. The CDR3 length is 14 residues. Germline CDR1 MNHGY, CDR2 SAAAGT. V was trimmed by 4 bases and J by 1 base, leaving 10 bases between them. CDR3 residues: CASSSPQKNTEAFF. The CDR3 nucleotides are TGTGCCAGCAGTTCCCCCCAGAAGAACACTGAAGCTTTCTTT.

The chain is built from TRBV15 and TRBJ2-7; no clear D gene. CDR3 length: 15 residues. Germline CDR1 and CDR2: LNHNV and YYDKDF (reference sequence). V lost 0 bases and J 2 bases, leaving 11 bases between the germline ends. Here the CDR3 reads CATSRDLGRTYEQYF. The CDR3 bases are TGTGCCACCAGCAGAGATCTCGGGCGAACCTACGAGCAGTACTTC.

In its sample, this clone ranks as medium-sized. The chain links TRBV10-3 to TRBJ1-1, with D possibly being TRBD1 (5 bases). The V end lost 0 bases, the J end lost 5 bases, and 10 bases lay between the germline ends. This CDR3 has 14 amino acids. Germline assignment: CDR1 ENHRY and CDR2 SYGVKD. The CDR3 nucleotides are TGTGCCATCAGTGAGTCAGGGGAGTCGACTGAAGCTTTCTTT. Translating it yields CAISESGESTEAFF.